This is a list of T cell receptor beta chains from one sample in a study of cytomegalovirus exposure and HLA in healthy donors. The method was immunoSEQ multiplex PCR; TCRdb's version includes in-frame clones alone and lacks a portion of them. The sample records around 220,000 clones, about 83% being singletons. Sequencing was performed on PBMCs. These receptor sequences come from a man aged 35-49 years in good health and CMV-seronegative. Both conserved end residues are part of each CDR3.

V gene,CDR3 protein
TRBV19,CASSLLPQRGGNNEQFF
TRBV6-5,CASSPSFTANYGYTF
TRBV27,CASSLYGGSTEAFF
TRBV9,CASSVGQVYNEQFF
TRBV7-9,CASSGSVGGRDEQFF
TRBV11-3,CASSSLTGEDEKLFF
TRBV28,CASQTAQYEQYF
TRBV5-1,CASSSSRTNEKLFF
TRBV5-6,CASSSPREGNYGYTF
TRBV7-6,CASSLLQQMGTDTQYF